A single sample gave rise to the 20 T cell receptor beta chains below, sequenced in a study of OX40 agonist ivuxolimab in advanced cancers. Assay used: immunoSEQ multiplex PCR; TCRdb lists only in-frame clones, some missing. The profile shows thousands of clones, roughly 71% of them singletons. The starting material was CD4+ or CD8+ T cells sorted from blood, obtained in a trial of the OX40 agonist ivuxolimab. Receptors were obtained from an adult with an advanced solid tumor such as melanoma, head and neck, liver or kidney cancer.

The chain has TRBV6-1 and TRBJ1-5; tentatively, D is TRBD1 (6 bases). The CDR3 sequence is 15 residues long. The V gene's germline CDR1 is MNHNS and CDR2 SASEGT. V lost 2 bases to trimming and J lost 0 bases, with 8 bases between them. Written as DNA, the CDR3 is TGTGCCAGCAGTGAAATACAGGGTAGCAATCAGCCCCAGCATTTT. It yields the protein CASSEIQGSNQPQHF.

V usage is TRBV28 and J usage is TRBJ2-7; 7 nucleotides agree with TRBD1. The CDR3 is 15 amino acids. CDR1 MDHEN and CDR2 SYDVKM come from the germline V gene. After removal of 6 bases from V and 0 bases from J, the junction contained 8 bases not matched to a gene. The CDR3 is CASSSGQASSYEQYF. As DNA, the CDR3 is TGTGCCAGCAGCTCCGGACAGGCCAGCTCCTACGAGCAGTACTTC. Looking up the rest from reference TRBV28 and TRBJ2-7 gives the full variable domain: DVKVTQSSRYLVKRTGEKVFLECVQDMDHENMFWYRQDPGLGLRLIYFSYDVKMKEKGDIPEGYSVSREKKERFSLILESASTNQTSMYLCASSSGQASSYEQYFGPGTRLTVT.

The chain has TRBV4-1 and TRBJ2-7; D is ambiguous. Germline V lookup: CDR1 MGHRA, CDR2 YSYEKL. This CDR3 has 14 residues. V lost 0 bases and J 3 bases, leaving 9 bases between the germline ends. CDR3 region: CASSQDATYYEQYF. In DNA form, the CDR3 reads TGCGCCAGCAGCCAAGATGCAACTTACTACGAGCAGTACTTC.

The chain couples TRBV27 to TRBJ2-1; 15 nucleotides agree with TRBD2. The CDR3 is made up of 18 amino acids. Germline V gives CDR1 MNHEY, CDR2 SMNVEV (reference sequence). The trim removed 0 bases at V and 4 bases at J, leaving 4 bases unmatched. CDR3 nucleotide sequence: TGTGCCAGCAGTTTATCGGGACTAGCGGGGGGATATTACAATGAGCAGTTCTTC. Translation: CASSLSGLAGGYYNEQFF.

This chain links TRBV7-9 with TRBJ2-1; 9 nucleotides agree with TRBD1. Germline lookup yields CDR1 SEHNR and CDR2 FQNEAQ (reference sequence). Losses at the gene ends were 5 bases for V and 8 bases for J; bases not matched to a gene: 10. This CDR3 comprises 15 residues. The CDR3 reads CASSADRGSRDEQFF. DNA for the CDR3: TGTGCCAGCAGCGCGGACAGGGGAAGTAGGGATGAGCAGTTCTTC.

The chain uses TRBV6-5 and TRBJ2-1; 7 nucleotides align to TRBD1. V lost 10 bases and J lost 2; bases outside the gene matches: 5. From germline, CDR1 is MNHEY and CDR2 SVGAGI. CDR3 length equals 13 residues. The CDR3 loop is CATRGTAYNEQFF. CDR3 in DNA: TGTGCCACGAGGGGGACAGCCTACAATGAGCAGTTCTTC.

The rearrangement links TRBV5-8 to TRBJ2-7; D unclear. The germline V and J ends were trimmed by 0 bases and 5 bases, with 18 bases remaining between them. From germline, CDR1 is SGHTS and CDR2 YDEGEE. The CDR3 spans 16 residues. The CDR3 loop is CASSLEVTPGSHEQYF. DNA for the CDR3: TGTGCCAGCAGCTTGGAGGTCACCCCAGGAAGCCACGAGCAGTACTTC.

The chain links TRBV27 to TRBJ2-2, with 7 bases aligning to TRBD1. The J segment lost 3 bases and the V segment lost 10 bases, leaving 8 bases of the junction unmatched. Germline-derived CDR1 and CDR2 are MNHEY and SMNVEV (reference sequence). The CDR3 loop spans 14 amino acids. In nucleotides, the CDR3 is TGTGCCACAAAGCAAGGGGGCTACACCGGGGAGCTGTTTTTT. This gives the protein CATKQGGYTGELFF.

J is TRBJ2-2 and V is TRBV9, with D possibly matching TRBD2 (6 bases). This CDR3 is built from 13 residues. CDR1 and CDR2 from the germline V gene are SGDLS and YYNGEE. V was clipped by 7 bases and J by 2 bases, with 9 bases between them. The CDR3 coding sequence is TGTGCCAGCGCGGAGGGCAACACCGGGGAGCTGTTTTTT. It yields the protein CASAEGNTGELFF.

The chain is built from TRBV28 and TRBJ2-7; 8 nucleotides agree with TRBD1. The germline gives CDR1 MDHEN, CDR2 SYDVKM. This CDR3 region has 14 residues. The V gene end was trimmed by 5 bases and the J gene end by 4 bases; junction bases not matched to a gene: 7. CDR3 sequence (DNA): TGTGCCAGCAGTATAGGGACAGGTGGGTACGAGCAGTACTTC. As protein: CASSIGTGGYEQYF.

This clone was counted only a few times. This chain connects TRBV7-8 to TRBJ1-6; TRBD1 aligns across 8 bases. CDR3 length: 17 residues. Germline V gene sequence: CDR1 SGHVS, CDR2 FQNEAQ. V shed 5 bases and J 8 bases; nucleotides not matched to a gene: 14. The CDR3 region is CASSSELTGALYSPLHF. The CDR3 DNA is TGTGCCAGCAGCAGCGAGCTGACAGGGGCGCTCTATTCACCCCTCCACTTT.

CDR3 nucleotide sequence: TGTGCCAGCAGTTACCTAGCAGAAGAGACCCAGTACTTC. Translation: CASSYLAEETQYF. The chain is built from TRBV6-5 and TRBJ2-5; TRBD2 is a possible D gene (5 bases). Between the trimmed V and J ends, which lost 2 bases and 3 bases, there was a span of 7 bases. Germline CDR1 and CDR2: MNHEY and SVGAGI. CDR3 length: 13 amino acids.

The DNA of the CDR3 is TGTGCCAGCAGGGAAATTTACGAGCAGTACTTC. Protein sequence: CASREIYEQYF. The chain uses TRBV6-1 and TRBJ2-7; D remains unclear. Germline CDR1 and CDR2: MNHNS and SASEGT. Trimming removed 6 bases from V and 4 bases from J, with 7 bases in between. This CDR3 contains 11 residues.

The chain joins TRBV4-2 to TRBJ1-1, with 9 nucleotides matching TRBD1. This CDR3 has 14 amino acids. Germline V gene sequence: CDR1 LGHNA, CDR2 YNFKEQ. With 4 bases clipped from V and 3 bases from J, the junction kept 3 bases outside the gene matches. CDR3 bases: TGTGCCAGCAGCCCGGACAGGGGCCACACTGAAGCTTTCTTT. Translating gives CASSPDRGHTEAFF.

This clone appeared once. Here the CDR3 reads CAAQSRANVLTF. CDR3 bases: TGCGCCGCACAAAGTCGGGCCAACGTCCTGACTTTC. The chain combines TRBV10-1 with TRBJ2-6; the D is unclear. Trimming stripped 11 bases from V and 5 bases from J, with 10 bases between. Germline lookup yields CDR1 WNHNN and CDR2 SYGVQD (reference sequence). This CDR3 is built from 12 residues.

The genes are TRBV4-1 and TRBJ2-7, with 7 nucleotides matching TRBD1. CDR1 and CDR2 (germline): MGHRA, YSYEKL. The ends lost 3 bases at V and 5 bases at J; junction bases unmatched: 7. CDR3 length: 14 residues. CDR3 sequence: CASSHRQGAHEQYF. CDR3 DNA sequence: TGCGCCAGCAGCCACAGACAGGGAGCCCACGAGCAGTACTTC.

The gene calls are TRBV7-8 and TRBJ2-7, with TRBD2 matching over 7 bases. CDR3 size: 19 residues. Per germline, CDR1 SGHVS and CDR2 FQNEAQ. Losses at the gene ends were 4 bases for V and 2 bases for J; bases not matched to a gene: 20. CDR3 sequence: CASSSPGLQNKHTTYEQYF. The CDR3 bases are TGTGCCAGCAGCTCGCCGGGACTACAAAACAAACACACTACCTACGAGCAGTACTTC. The full variable domain, rest sourced from reference TRBV7-8 and TRBJ2-7, is GAGVSQSPRYKVAKRGQDVALRCDPISGHVSLFWYQQALGQGPEFLTYFQNEAQLDKSGLPSDRFFAERPEGSVSTLKIQRTQQEDSAVYLCASSSPGLQNKHTTYEQYFGPGTRLTVT.

The CDR3 coding sequence is TGCGCCAGCAGTGAGTCAGGAGAGCAGTACTTC. It encodes CASSESGEQYF. The chain carries TRBV10-1 and TRBJ2-7, with unresolved D. Germline CDR1 reads WNHNN; CDR2 reads SYGVQD (reference sequence). The CDR3 length is 11 residues. V was cut by 0 bases and J by 7 bases, with 4 bases left in between.

V gene TRBV9 combines with J gene TRBJ2-1; the D is unclear. Germline CDR1 SGDLS, CDR2 YYNGEE. CDR3 length: 13 amino acids. Trimming took off 0 bases at V and 8 bases at J, with 9 bases between the two ends. The CDR3 nucleotides are TGTGCCAGCAGCGTAGAGTTGGGCGATGAGCAGTTCTTC. Translation gives CASSVELGDEQFF.

This clone was detected only a few times. The chain links TRBV4-3 to TRBJ2-7, with D possibly TRBD2 on 5 matching bases. The CDR3 sequence is 14 residues long. Germline CDR1 is LGHNA and CDR2 is YSLEER. Trimming left V 4 bases short and J 0 bases short, with 10 bases between. The CDR3 here is CASSPSRSSYEQYF. CDR3 bases: TGCGCCAGCAGCCCTAGCAGGAGCTCCTACGAGCAGTACTTC.